Sequencing of this T cell receptor beta chain was carried out in a study of T cell responses to AZD1222 COVID-19 vaccine. V was pared by 5 bases and J by 0 bases, with 7 bases between. The CDR3 sequence is 13 residues long. CDR1 MNHEY and CDR2 SVGAGI come from the germline V gene. Profiled with immunoSEQ multiplex PCR; TCRdb holds only in-frame clones, not every one. The sample contains nearly 55,000 clones, roughly 90% of which appear only once. The J gene is TRBJ1-1, the V gene TRBV6-5; D not certain. The source is an adult who received the AZD1222 COVID-19 vaccine. The sample consisted of peripheral blood, taken 28 days after the second AZD1222 dose. CDR3: CASSREVNTEAFF. In DNA, the CDR3 is TGTGCCAGCAGTCGGGAAGTGAACACTGAAGCTTTCTTT.